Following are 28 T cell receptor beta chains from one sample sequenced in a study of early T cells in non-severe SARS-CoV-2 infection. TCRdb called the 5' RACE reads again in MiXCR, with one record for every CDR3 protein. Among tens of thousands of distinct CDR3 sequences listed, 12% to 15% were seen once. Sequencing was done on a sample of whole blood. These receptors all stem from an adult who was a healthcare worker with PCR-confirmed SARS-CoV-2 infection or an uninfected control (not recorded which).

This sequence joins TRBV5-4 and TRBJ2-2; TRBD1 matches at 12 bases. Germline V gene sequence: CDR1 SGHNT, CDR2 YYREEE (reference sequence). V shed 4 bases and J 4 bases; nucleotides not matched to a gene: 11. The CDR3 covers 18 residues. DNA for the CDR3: TGTGCCAGCAGCGCTCCGGGACAGGGGGCGCTTGGCACCGGGGAGCTGTTTTTT. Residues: CASSAPGQGALGTGELFF.

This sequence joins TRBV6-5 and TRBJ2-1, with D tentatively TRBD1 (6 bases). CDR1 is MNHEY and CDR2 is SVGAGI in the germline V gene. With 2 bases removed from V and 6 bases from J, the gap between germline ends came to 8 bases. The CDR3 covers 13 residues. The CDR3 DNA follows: TGTGCCAGCAGTTACGGGGGCCTCAATGAGCAGTTCTTC. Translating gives CASSYGGLNEQFF.

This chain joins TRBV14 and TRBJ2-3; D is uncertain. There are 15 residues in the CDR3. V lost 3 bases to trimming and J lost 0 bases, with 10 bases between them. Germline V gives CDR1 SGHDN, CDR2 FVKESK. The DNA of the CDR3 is TGTGCCAGCAGCCATCATCTATCTAGCACAGATACGCAGTATTTT. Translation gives CASSHHLSSTDTQYF.

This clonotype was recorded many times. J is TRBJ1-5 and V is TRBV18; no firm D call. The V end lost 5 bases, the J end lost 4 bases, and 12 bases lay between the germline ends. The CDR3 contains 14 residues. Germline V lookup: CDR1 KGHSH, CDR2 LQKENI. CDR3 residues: CASSSNKFNQPQHF. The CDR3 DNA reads TGTGCCAGCTCAAGTAACAAGTTTAATCAGCCCCAGCATTTT.

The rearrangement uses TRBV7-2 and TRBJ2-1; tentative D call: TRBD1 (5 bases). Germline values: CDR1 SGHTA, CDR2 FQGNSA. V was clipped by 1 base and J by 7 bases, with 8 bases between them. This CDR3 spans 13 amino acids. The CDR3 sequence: CASSLVAGNEQFF. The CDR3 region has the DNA TGTGCCAGCAGCTTAGTGGCAGGGAATGAGCAGTTCTTC. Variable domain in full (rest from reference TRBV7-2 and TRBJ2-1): GAGVSQSPSNKVTEKGKDVELRCDPISGHTALYWYRQSLGQGLEFLIYFQGNSAPDKSGLPSDRFSAERTGGSVSTLTIQRTQQEDSAVYLCASSLVAGNEQFFGPGTRLTVL.

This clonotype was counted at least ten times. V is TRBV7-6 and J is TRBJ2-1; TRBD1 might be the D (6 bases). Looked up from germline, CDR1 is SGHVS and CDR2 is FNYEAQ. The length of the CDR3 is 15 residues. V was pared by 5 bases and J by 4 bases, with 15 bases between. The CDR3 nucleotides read TGTGCCAGCAGCCGAGAGGCACAGGGATACAATGAGCAGTTCTTC. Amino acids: CASSREAQGYNEQFF.

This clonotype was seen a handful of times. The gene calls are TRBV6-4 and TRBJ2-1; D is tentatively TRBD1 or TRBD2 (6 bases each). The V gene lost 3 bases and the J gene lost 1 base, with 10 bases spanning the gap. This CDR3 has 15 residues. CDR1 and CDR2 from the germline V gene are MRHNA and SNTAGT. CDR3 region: CASSERGESYNEQFF. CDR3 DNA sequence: TGTGCCAGCAGTGAGAGGGGGGAATCCTACAATGAGCAGTTCTTC.

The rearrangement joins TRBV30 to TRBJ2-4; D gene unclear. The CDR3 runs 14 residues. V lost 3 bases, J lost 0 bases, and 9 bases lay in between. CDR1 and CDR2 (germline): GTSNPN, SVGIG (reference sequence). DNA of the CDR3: TGTGCCTGGAGCCTAGGGCTAGCCAAAAACATTCAGTACTTC. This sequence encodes CAWSLGLAKNIQYF.

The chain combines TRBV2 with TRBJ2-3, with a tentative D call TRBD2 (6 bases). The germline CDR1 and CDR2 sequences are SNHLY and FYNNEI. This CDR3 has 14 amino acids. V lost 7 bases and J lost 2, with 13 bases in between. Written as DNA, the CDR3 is TGTGCCAGCACTAGGAGGGCTAACACAGATACGCAGTATTTT. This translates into CASTRRANTDTQYF.

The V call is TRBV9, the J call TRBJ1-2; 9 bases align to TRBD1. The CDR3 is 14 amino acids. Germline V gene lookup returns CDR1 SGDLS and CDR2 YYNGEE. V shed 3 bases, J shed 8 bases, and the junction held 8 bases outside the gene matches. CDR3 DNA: TGTGCCAGCAGCGGGCCGGGACAGGGAGACGGCTACACCTTC. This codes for CASSGPGQGDGYTF.

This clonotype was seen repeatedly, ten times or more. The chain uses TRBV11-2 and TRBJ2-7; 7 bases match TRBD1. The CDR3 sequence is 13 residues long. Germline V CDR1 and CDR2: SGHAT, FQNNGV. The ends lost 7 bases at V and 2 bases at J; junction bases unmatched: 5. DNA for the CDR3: TGTGCCAGCATCGGACAGGAGGCCTACGAGCAGTACTTC. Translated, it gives CASIGQEAYEQYF.

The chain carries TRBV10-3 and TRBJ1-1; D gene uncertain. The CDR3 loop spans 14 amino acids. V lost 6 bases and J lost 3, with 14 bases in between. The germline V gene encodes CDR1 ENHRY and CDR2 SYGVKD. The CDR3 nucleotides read TGTGCCATCAGCTACGGTGGTAGGGACACTGAAGCTTTCTTT. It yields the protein CAISYGGRDTEAFF.

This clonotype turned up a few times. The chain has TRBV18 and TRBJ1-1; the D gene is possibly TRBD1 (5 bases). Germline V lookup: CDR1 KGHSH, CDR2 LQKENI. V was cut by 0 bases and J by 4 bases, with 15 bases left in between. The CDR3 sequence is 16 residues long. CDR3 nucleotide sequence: TGTGCCAGCTCACCACCTGATGGGGGGAGGGGCACTGAAGCTTTCTTT. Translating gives CASSPPDGGRGTEAFF. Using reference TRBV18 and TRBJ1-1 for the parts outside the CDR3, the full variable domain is NAGVMQNPRHLVRRRGQEARLRCSPMKGHSHVYWYRQLPEEGLKFMVYLQKENIIDESGMPKERFSAEFPKEGPSILRIQQVVRGDSAAYFCASSPPDGGRGTEAFFGQGTRLTVV.

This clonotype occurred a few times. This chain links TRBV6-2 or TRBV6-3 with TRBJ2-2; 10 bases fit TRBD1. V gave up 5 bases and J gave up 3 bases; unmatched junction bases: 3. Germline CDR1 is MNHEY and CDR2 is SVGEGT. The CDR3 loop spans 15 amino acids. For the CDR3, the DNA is TGTGCCAGCAGTCCCGGGACAGGGGACACCGGGGAGCTGTTTTTT. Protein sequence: CASSPGTGDTGELFF.

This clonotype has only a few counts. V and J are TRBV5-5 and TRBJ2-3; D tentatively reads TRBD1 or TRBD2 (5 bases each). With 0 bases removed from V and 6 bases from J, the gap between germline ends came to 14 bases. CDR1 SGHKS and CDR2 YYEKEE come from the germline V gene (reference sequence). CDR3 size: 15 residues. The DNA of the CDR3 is TGTGCCAGCAGCTTGGGCGACGGGGCCGAGGATACGCAGTATTTT. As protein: CASSLGDGAEDTQYF.

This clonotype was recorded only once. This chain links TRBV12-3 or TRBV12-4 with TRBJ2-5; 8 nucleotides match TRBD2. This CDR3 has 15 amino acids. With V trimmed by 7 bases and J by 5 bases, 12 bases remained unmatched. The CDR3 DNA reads TGTGCCAGCACCCCCATTATTCGGGGGGGGGAGACCCAGTACTTC. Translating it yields CASTPIIRGGETQYF.

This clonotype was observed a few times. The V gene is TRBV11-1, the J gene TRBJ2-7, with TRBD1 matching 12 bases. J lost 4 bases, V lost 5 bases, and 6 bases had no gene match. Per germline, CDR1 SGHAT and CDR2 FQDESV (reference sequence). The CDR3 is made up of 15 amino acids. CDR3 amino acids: CASSTRDRGQYEQYF. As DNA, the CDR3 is TGTGCCAGCAGCACCCGGGACAGGGGGCAGTACGAGCAGTACTTC.

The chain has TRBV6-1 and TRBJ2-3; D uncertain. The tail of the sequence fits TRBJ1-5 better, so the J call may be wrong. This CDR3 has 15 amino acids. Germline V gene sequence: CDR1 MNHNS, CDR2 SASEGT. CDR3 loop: CASSDRTASTDTQHF. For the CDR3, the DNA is TGTGCCAGCAGTGACCGGACGGCTAGCACAGATACGCAGCATTTT.

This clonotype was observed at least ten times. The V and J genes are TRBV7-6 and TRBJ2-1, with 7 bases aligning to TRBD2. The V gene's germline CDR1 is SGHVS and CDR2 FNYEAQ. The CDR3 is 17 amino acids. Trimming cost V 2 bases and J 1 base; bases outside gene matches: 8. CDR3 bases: TGTGCCAGCAGCTTAAGCGGACCGGGGGGATCCTACAATGAGCAGTTCTTC. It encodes CASSLSGPGGSYNEQFF.

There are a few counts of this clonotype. DNA for the CDR3: TGTGCCAGCAGTTACCCAGCCGGGGAGAAGTACTTC. This sequence encodes CASSYPAGEKYF. The chain couples TRBV28 to TRBJ2-7; TRBD2 might be the D (5 bases). The germline V gene encodes CDR1 MDHEN and CDR2 SYDVKM. The CDR3 runs to 12 residues. The V gene lost 4 bases and the J gene lost 11 bases, with 15 bases spanning the gap.

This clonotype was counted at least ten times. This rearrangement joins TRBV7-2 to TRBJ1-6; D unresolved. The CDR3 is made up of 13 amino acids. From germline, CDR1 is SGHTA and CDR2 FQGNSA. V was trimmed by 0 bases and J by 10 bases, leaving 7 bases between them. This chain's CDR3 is CASSLAPGSPLHF. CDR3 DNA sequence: TGTGCCAGCAGCTTAGCGCCTGGATCACCCCTCCACTTT.

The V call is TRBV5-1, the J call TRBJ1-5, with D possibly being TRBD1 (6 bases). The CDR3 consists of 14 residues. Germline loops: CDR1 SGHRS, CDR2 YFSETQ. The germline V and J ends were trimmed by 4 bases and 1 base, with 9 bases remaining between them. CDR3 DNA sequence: TGCGCCAGCAGCGTGACAGGCAGCAATCAGCCCCAGCATTTT. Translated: CASSVTGSNQPQHF.

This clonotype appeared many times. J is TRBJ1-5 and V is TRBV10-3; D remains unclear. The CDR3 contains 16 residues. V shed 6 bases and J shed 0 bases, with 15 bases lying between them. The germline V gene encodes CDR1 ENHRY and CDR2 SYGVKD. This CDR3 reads CAIRAGETPSNQPQHF. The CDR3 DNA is TGTGCCATCAGGGCAGGCGAGACACCTAGCAATCAGCCCCAGCATTTT.

This CDR3 is CATSRSVNEQFF. CDR3 DNA: TGTGCCACCAGCAGATCAGTTAATGAGCAGTTCTTC. The rearrangement uses TRBV15 and TRBJ2-1; D gene ambiguous. Germline lookup yields CDR1 LNHNV and CDR2 YYDKDF (reference sequence). This CDR3 region has 12 residues. Trimming took off 2 bases at V and 7 bases at J, with 6 bases between the two ends.

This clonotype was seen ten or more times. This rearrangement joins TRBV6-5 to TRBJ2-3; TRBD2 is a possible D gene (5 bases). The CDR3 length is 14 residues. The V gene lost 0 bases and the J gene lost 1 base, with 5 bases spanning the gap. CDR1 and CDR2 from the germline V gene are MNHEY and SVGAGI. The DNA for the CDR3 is TGTGCCAGCAGTTACTCCGGGGGCACAGATACGCAGTATTTT. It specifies CASSYSGGTDTQYF.

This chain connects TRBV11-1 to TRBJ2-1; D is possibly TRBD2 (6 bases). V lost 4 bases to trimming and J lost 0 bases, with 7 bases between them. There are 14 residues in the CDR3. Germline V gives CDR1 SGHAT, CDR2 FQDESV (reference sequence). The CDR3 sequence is CASSSGGSYNEQFF. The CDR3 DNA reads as TGTGCCAGCAGCTCCGGGGGCTCCTACAATGAGCAGTTCTTC.

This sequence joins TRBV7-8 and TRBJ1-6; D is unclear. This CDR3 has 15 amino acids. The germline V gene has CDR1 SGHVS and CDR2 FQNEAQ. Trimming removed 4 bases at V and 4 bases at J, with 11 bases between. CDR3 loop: CASSSRSLYNSPLHF. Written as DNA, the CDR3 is TGTGCCAGCAGCTCCCGCAGCTTGTATAATTCACCCCTCCACTTT.

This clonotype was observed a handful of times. CDR3 coding DNA: TGCGCCAGCAGCTTGGAAGGGGTGGCGAACTATGGCTACACCTTC. Its translation: CASSLEGVANYGYTF. The chain has TRBV5-1 and TRBJ1-2; D might be TRBD1 (5 bases). The CDR3 is made up of 15 amino acids. Germline CDR1 and CDR2: SGHRS and YFSETQ. The V and J ends lost 0 bases and 2 bases respectively, with 11 bases between them.